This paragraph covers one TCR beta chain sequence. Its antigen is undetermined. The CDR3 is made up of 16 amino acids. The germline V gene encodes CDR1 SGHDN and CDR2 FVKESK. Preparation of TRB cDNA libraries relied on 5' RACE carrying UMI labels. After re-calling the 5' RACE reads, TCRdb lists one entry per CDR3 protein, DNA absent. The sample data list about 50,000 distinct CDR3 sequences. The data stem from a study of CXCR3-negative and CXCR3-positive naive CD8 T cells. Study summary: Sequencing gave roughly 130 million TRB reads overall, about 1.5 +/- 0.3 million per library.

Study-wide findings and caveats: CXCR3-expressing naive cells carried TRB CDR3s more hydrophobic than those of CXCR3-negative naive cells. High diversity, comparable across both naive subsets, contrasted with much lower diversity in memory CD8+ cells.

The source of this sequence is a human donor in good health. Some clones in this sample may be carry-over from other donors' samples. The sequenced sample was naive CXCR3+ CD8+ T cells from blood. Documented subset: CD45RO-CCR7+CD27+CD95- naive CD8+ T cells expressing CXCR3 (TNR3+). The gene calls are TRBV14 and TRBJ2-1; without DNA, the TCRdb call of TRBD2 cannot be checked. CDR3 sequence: CASSQSLALSYNEQFF. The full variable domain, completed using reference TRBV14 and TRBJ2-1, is EAGVTQFPSHSVIEKGQTVTLRCDPISGHDNLYWYRRVMGKEIKFLLHFVKESKQDESGMPNNRFLAERTGGTYSTLKVQPAELEDSGVYFCASSQSLALSYNEQFFGPGTRLTVL.